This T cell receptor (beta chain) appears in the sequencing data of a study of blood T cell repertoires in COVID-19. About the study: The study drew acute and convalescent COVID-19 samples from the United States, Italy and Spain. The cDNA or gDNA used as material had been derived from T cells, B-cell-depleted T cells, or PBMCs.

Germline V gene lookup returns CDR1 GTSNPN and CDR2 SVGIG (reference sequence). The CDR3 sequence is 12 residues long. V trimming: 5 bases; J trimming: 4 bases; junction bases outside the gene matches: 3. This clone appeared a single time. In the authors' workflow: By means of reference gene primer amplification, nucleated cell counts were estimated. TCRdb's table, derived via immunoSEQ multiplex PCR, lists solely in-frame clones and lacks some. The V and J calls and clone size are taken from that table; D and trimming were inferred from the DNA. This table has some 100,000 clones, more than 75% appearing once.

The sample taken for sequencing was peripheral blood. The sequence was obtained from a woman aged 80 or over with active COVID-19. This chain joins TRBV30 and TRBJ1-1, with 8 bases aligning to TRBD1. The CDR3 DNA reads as TGTGCCTGGTCCAGGGGGCTCACTGAAGCTTTCTTT. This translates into CAWSRGLTEAFF.